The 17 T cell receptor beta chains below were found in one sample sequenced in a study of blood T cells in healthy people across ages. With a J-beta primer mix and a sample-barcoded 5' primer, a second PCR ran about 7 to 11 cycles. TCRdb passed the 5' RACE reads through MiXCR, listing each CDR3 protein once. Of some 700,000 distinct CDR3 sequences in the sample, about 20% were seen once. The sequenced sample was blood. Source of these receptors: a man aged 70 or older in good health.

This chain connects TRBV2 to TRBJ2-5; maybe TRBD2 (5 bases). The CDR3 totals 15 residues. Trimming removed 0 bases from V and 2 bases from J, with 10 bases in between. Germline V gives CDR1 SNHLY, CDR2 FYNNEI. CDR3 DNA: TGTGCCAGCAGTGAAGCCGGGATGGGGCAAGAGACCCAGTACTTC. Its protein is CASSEAGMGQETQYF.

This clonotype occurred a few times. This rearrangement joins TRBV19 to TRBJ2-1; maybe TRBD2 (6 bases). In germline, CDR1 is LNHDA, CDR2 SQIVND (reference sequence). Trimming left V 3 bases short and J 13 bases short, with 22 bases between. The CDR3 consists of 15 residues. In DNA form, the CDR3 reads TGTGCCAGTAGTATGGTCCTTACTAGCCCAGGGATTCAGTTCTTC. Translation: CASSMVLTSPGIQFF. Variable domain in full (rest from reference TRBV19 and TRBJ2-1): DGGITQSPKYLFRKEGQNVTLSCEQNLNHDAMYWYRQDPGQGLRLIYYSQIVNDFQKGDIAEGYSVSREKKESFPLTVTSAQKNPTAFYLCASSMVLTSPGIQFFGPGTRLTVL.

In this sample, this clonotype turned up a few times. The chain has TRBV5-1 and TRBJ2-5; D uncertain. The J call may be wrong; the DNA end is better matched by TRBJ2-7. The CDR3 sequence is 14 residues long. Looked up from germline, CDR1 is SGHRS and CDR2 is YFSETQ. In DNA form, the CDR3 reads TGCGCCAGCAGCTTGGTTTTTTCCGTCTACGAGCAGTACTTC. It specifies CASSLVFSVYEQYF.

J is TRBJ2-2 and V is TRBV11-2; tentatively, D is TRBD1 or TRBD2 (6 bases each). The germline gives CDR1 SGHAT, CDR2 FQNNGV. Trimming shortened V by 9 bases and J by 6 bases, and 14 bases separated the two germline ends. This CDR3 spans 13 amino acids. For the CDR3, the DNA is TGTGCCAGTTTATGGGGGGCCTCCGGGGAGCTGTTTTTT. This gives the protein CASLWGASGELFF.

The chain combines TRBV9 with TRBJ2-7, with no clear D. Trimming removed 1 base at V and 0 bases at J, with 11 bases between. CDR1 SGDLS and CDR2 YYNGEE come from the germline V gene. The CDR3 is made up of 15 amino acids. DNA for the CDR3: TGTGCCAGCAGCGTAATGGCAGGACCCTCCTACGAGCAGTACTTC. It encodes CASSVMAGPSYEQYF.

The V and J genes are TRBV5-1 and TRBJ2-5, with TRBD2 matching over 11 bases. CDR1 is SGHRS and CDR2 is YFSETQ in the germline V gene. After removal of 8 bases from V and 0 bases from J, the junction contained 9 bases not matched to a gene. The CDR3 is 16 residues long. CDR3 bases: TGCGCCAGTGGGACTAGCGGAGGATCGTACCAAGAGACCCAGTACTTC. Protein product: CASGTSGGSYQETQYF.

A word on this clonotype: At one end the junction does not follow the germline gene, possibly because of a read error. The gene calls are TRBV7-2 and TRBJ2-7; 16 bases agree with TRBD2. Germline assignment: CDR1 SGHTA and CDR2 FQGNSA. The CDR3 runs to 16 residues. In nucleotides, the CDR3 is TGTGCCAGCAGCTTAGGCCCCGGGACTAGCGGGAGGGGGGAGTTCTTC. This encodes CASSLGPGTSGRGEFF.

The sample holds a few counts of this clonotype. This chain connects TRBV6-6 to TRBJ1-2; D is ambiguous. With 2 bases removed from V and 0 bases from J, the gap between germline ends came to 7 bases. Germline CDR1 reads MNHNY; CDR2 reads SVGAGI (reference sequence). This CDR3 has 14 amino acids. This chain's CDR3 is CASSYLATNYGYTF. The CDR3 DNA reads TGTGCCAGCAGTTACCTGGCAACTAACTATGGCTACACCTTC.

The chain's CDR3 is CASSQGQSYIQYF. CDR3 nucleotide sequence: TGTGCCAGCTCACAGGGACAGTCGTACATTCAGTACTTC. The rearrangement uses TRBV18 and TRBJ2-4; 7 bases agree with TRBD1. The CDR3 is 13 amino acids. From germline, CDR1 is KGHSH and CDR2 LQKENI. V lost 4 bases, J lost 8 bases, and 5 bases stayed unmatched.

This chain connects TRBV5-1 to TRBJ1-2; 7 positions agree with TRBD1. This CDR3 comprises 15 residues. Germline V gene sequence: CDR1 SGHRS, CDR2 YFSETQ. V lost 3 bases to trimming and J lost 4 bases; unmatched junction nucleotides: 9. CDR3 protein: CASSSGQTQFYGYTF. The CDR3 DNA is TGCGCCAGCAGCTCGGGACAGACCCAGTTCTATGGCTACACCTTC.

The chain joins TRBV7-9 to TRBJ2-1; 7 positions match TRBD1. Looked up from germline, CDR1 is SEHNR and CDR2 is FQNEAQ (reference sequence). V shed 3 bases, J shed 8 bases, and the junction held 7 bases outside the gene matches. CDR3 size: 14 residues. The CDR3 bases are TGTGCCAGCAGCTTCTACAGGGGTGGCGATGAGCAGTTCTTC. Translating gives CASSFYRGGDEQFF.

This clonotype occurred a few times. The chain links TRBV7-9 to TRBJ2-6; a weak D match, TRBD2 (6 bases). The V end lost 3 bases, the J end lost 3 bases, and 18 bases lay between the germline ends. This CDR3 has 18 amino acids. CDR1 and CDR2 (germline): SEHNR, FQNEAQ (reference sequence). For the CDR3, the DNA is TGTGCCAGCAGCTTTTTCCGGGGGATTCTTGGTGGGGCCAACGTCCTGACTTTC. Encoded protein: CASSFFRGILGGANVLTF. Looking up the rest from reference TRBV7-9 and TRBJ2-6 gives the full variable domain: DTGVSQNPRHKITKRGQNVTFRCDPISEHNRLYWYRQTLGQGPEFLTYFQNEAQLEKSRLLSDRFSAERPKGSFSTLEIQRTEQGDSAMYLCASSFFRGILGGANVLTFGAGSRLTVL.

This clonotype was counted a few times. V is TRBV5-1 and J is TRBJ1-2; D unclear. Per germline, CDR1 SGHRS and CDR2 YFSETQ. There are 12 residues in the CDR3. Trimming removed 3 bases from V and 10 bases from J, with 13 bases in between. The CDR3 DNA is TGCGCCAGCAGCTCTCCAGTCGCTGACTACACCTTC. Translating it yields CASSSPVADYTF.

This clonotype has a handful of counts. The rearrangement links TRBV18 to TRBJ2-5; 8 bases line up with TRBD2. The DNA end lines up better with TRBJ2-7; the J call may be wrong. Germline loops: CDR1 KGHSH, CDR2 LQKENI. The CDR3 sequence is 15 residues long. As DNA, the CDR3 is TGTGCCAGCTCACCGAATAGCGGGACCTCCTACGAGCAGTACGTC. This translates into CASSPNSGTSYEQYV.

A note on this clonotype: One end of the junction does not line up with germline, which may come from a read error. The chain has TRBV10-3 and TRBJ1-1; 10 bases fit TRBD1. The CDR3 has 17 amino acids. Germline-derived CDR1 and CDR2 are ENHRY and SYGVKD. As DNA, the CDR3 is TGTGCCATCAGTAAGTCGGGACAGGGGTCTTACGCCAATAAAGCTTTCTTT. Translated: CAISKSGQGSYANKAFF.

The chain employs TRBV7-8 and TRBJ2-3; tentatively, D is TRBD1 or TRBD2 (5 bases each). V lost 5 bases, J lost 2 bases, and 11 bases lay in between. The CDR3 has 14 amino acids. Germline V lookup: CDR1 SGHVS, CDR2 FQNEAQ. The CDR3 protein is CASSMGRTTDTQYF. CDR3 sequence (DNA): TGTGCCAGCAGCATGGGACGGACCACAGATACGCAGTATTTT.

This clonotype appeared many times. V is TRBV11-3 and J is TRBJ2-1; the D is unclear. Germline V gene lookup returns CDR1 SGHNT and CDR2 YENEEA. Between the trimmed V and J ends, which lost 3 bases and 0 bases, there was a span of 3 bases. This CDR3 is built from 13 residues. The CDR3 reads CASSFVSYNEQFF. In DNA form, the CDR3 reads TGTGCCAGCAGCTTCGTCTCCTACAATGAGCAGTTCTTC.